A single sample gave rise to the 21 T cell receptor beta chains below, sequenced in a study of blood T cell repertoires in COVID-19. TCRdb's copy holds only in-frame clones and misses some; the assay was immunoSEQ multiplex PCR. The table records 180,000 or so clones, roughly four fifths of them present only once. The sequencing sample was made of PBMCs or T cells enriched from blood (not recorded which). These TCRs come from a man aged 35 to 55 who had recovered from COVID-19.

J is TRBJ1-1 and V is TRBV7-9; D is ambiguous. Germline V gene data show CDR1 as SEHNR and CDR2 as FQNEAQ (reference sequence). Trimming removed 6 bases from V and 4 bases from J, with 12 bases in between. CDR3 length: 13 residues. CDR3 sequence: CASSPNSGTEAFF. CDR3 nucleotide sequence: TGTGCCAGCAGTCCAAACAGCGGCACTGAAGCTTTCTTT.

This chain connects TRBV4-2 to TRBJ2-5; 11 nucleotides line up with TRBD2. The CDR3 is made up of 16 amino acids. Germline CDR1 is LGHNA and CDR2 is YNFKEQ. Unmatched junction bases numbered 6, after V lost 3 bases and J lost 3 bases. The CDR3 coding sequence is TGTGCCAGCAGCCAGCATACTAGCGGGGGAAAAGAGACCCAGTACTTC. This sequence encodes CASSQHTSGGKETQYF.

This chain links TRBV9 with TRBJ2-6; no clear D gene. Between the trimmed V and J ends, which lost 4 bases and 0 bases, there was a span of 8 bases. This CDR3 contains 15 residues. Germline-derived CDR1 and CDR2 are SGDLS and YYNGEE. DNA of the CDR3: TGTGCCAGCAGCCCCTACGGCTCTGGGGCCAACGTCCTGACTTTC. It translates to CASSPYGSGANVLTF.

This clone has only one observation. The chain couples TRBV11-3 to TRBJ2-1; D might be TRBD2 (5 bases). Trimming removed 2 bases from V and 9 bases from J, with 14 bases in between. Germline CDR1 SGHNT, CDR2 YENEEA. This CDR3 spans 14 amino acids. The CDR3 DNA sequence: TGTGCCAGCAGCTTACGAGGTAACCGGGGTGAGCAGTTCTTC. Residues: CASSLRGNRGEQFF.

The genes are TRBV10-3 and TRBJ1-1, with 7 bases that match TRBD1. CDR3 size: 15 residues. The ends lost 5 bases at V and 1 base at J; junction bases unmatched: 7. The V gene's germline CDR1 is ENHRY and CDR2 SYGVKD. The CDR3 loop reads CAISPRQGGNTEAFF. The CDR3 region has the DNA TGTGCCATCAGTCCGCGACAGGGTGGGAACACTGAAGCTTTCTTT.

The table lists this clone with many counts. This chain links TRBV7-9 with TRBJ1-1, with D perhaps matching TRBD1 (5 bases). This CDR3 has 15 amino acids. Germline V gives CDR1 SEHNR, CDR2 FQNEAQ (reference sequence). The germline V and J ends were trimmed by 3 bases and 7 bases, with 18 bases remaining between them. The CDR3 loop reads CASSFLSGGTGEAFF. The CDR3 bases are TGTGCCAGCAGCTTCCTCTCGGGGGGGACGGGTGAAGCTTTCTTT.

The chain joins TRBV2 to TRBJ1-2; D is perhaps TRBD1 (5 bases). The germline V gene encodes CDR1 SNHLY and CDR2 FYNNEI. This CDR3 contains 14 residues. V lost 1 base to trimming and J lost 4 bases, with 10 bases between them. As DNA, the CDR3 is TGTGCCAGCAGTGAAGGCAGGGCGAGCTATGGCTACACCTTC. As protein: CASSEGRASYGYTF.

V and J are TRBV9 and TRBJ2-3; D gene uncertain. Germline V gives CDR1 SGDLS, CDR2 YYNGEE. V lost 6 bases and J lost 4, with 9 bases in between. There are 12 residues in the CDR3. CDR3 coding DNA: TGTGCCAGCAAGGCGGTCGCAGATACGCAGTATTTT. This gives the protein CASKAVADTQYF.

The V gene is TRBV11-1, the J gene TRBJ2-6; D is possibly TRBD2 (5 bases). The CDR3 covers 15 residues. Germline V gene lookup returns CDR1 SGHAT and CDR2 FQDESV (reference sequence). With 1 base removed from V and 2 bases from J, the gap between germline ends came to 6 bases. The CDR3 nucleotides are TGTGCCAGCAGCTTAGAGGGAGCTGGGGCCAACGTCCTGACTTTC. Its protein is CASSLEGAGANVLTF.

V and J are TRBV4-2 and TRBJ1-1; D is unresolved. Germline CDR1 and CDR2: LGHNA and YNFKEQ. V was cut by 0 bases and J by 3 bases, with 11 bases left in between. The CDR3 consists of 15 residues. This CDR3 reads CASSQDFRLDTEAFF. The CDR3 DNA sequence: TGTGCCAGCAGCCAAGATTTCAGGTTGGACACTGAAGCTTTCTTT.

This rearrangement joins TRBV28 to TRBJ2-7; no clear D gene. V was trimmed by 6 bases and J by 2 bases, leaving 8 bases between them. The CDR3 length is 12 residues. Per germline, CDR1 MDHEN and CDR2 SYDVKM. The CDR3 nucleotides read TGTGCCAGCAGCTCCCAGGCCTACGAGCAGTACTTC. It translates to CASSSQAYEQYF.

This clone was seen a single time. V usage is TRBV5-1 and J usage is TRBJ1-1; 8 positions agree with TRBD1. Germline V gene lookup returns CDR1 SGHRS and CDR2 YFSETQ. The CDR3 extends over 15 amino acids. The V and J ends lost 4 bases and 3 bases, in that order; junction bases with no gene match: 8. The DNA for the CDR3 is TGCGCCAGCAGCCCGCGACAGGGGAGTTACACTGAAGCTTTCTTT. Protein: CASSPRQGSYTEAFF.

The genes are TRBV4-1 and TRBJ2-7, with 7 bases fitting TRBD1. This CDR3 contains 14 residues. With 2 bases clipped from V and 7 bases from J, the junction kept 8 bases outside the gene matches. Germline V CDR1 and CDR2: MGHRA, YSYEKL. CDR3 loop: CASSQYDRAGEQYF. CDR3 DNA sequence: TGCGCCAGCAGCCAATACGACAGGGCCGGAGAGCAGTACTTC.

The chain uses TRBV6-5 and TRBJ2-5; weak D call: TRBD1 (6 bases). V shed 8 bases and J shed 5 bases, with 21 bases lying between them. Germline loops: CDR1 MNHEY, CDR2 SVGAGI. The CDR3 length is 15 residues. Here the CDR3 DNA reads TGTGCCAGCTCGAGGGACACGCCCATCAGGGAGACCCAGTACTTC. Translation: CASSRDTPIRETQYF.

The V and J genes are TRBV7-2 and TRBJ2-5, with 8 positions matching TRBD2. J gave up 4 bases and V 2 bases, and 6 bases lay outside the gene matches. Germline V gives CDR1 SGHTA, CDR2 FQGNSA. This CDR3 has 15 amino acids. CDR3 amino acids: CASSLNGGARETQYF. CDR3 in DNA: TGTGCCAGCAGCTTAAACGGGGGGGCCCGAGAGACCCAGTACTTC.

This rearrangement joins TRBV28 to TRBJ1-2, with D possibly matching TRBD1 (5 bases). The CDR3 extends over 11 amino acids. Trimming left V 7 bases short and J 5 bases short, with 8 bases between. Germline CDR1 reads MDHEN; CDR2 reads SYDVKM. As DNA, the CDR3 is TGTGCCAGCATTAGGGGATATGGCTACACCTTC. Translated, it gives CASIRGYGYTF.

The CDR3 DNA follows: TGCGCCAGCAGCTTGGCCCCCCACAAGACAATTGAAGCTTTCTTT. Translated, it gives CASSLAPHKTIEAFF. V is TRBV5-1 and J is TRBJ1-1; D not certain. The length of the CDR3 is 15 residues. Between the trimmed V and J ends, which lost 0 bases and 7 bases, there was a span of 16 bases. Germline V lookup: CDR1 SGHRS, CDR2 YFSETQ.

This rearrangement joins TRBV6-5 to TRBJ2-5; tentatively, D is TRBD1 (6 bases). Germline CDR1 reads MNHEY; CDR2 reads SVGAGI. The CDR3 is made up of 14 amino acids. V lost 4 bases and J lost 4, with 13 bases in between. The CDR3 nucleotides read TGTGCCAGCAGTTCCCGACAGGTAGTAGAGACCCAGTACTTC. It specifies CASSSRQVVETQYF.

The CDR3 DNA reads as TGTGCCACCAGCTCCAGACGACTTCACTATGGCTACACCTTC. It yields the protein CATSSRRLHYGYTF. The V gene is TRBV15, the J gene TRBJ1-2, with unresolved D. V shed 5 bases and J shed 3 bases, with 13 bases lying between them. The CDR3 runs 14 residues. Germline V gives CDR1 LNHNV, CDR2 YYDKDF (reference sequence).

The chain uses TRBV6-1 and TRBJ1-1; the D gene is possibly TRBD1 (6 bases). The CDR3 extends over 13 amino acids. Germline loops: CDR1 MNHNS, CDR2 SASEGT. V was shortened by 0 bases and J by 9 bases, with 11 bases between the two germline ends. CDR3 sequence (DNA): TGTGCCAGCAGTGAAGCCCCCGACAGGAAAGCTTTCTTT. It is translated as CASSEAPDRKAFF.

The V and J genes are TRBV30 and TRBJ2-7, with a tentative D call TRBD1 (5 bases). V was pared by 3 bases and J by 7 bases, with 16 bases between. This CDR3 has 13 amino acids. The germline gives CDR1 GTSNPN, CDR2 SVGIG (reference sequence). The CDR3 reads CAWSLGQGIEQYF. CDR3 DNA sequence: TGTGCCTGGAGCCTAGGGCAGGGAATAGAGCAGTACTTC.